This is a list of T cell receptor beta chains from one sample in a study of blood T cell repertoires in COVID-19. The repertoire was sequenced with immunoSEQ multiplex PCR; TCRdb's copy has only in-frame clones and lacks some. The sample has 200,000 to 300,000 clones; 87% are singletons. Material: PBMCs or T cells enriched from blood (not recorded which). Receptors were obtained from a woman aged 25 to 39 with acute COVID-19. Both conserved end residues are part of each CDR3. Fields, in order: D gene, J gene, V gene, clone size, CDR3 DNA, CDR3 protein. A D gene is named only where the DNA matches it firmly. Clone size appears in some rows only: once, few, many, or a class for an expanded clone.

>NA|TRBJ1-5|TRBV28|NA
TGTGCCAGTCGGGGCGGGGGGCGCGATCAGCCCCAGCATTTT
CASRGGGRDQPQHF
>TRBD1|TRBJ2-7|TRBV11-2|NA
TGTGCCAGCAGCCGACGCATCGACGGGACAGTCTACGAGCAGTACTTC
CASSRRIDGTVYEQYF
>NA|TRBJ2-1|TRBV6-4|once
TGTGCCAGCAGTGACTCCCCAACCGGGATCGCCGTCCCCCATGAGCAGTTCTTC
CASSDSPTGIAVPHEQFF
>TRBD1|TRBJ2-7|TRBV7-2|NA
TGTGCCAGCAGCTCGCCGGACAGGGCCTCCTACGAGCAGTACTTC
CASSSPDRASYEQYF
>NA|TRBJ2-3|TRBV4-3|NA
TGCGCCAGCAGCCTGCTACTACAAGGAGGGGATACGCAGTATTTT
CASSLLLQGGDTQYF
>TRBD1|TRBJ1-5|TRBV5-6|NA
TGTGCCAGCAGCTTGTACGGGACAGAGCGGAGTACCAGAGGGTCCCAGCATTTT
CASSLYGTERSTRGSQHF
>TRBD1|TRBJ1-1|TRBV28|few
TGTGCTGTCGGAGGACAGGGCGCAACTGAAGCTTTCTTT
CAVGGQGATEAFF
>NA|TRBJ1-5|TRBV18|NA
TGTGCCAGCTCACCACTAGGCGGAGGCGGGGATCAGCCCCAGCATTTT
CASSPLGGGGDQPQHF
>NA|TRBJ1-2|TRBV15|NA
TGTGCCACCAGCAGAGATATATCCCGGGATGGCTACACCTTC
CATSRDISRDGYTF
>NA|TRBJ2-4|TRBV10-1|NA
TGCGCCAGCAGTGACGGGGGATCCAAAAACATTCAGTACTTC
CASSDGGSKNIQYF
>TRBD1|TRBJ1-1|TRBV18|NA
TGTGCCAGCTCACTCGACAGGGAGAACACTGAAGCTTTCTTT
CASSLDRENTEAFF
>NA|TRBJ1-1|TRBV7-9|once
TGTGCCAGCAGCTTATCAGGGGAGAACACTGAAGCTTTCTTT
CASSLSGENTEAFF
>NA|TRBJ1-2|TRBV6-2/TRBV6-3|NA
TGTGCCAGCAGTTACCCCCAGGATATATACACCTTC
CASSYPQDIYTF
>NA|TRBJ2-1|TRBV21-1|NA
TGTGCCAGCAGCACGCCGACAGGGAGAGGATCTAAGTCCGACAATGAGCAGTTCTTC
CASSTPTGRGSKSDNEQFF
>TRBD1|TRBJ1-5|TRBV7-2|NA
TGTGCCAGCAGCTTGTCAGGGGGCGAACAAGCTCAGCCCCAGCATTTT
CASSLSGGEQAQPQHF
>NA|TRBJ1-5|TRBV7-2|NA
TGTGCCAGCAGCTTCGGTACCGGCAATCAGCCCCAGCATTTT
CASSFGTGNQPQHF
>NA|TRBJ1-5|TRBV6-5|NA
TGTGCCAGCACCCCAAGGGGTGGACAGCCTCAGCCCCAGCATTTT
CASTPRGGQPQPQHF
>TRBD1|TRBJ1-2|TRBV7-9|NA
TGTGCCAGCAGCTTAGACGGGACAGGCTTGAACTATGGCTACACCTTC
CASSLDGTGLNYGYTF